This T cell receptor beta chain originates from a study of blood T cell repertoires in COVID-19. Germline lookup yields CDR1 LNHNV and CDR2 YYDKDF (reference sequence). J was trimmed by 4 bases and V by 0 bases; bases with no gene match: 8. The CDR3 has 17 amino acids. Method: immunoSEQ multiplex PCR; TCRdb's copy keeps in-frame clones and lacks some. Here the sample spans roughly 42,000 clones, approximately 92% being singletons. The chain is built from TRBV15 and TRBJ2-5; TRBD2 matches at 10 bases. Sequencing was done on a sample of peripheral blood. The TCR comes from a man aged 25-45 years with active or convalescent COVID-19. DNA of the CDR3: TGTGCCACCAGCAGAGAAGTGAGCGGGGGGGCCCGAGAGACCCAGTACTTC. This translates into CATSREVSGGARETQYF.